The 20 T cell receptor beta chains below all came from one sample that was sequenced in a study of shared clonotypes between healthy human individuals. This table comes from immunoSEQ multiplex PCR, and its TCRdb copy is limited to in-frame clones, with some not included. Among 2 million to 3 million clones listed, under 95% were seen once. Sequences were obtained from naive CD4+ T cells from PBMCs. As to subset: CD45RA+ positively selected. These receptors were taken from a man aged 18 to 29 in good health. Some clones in this sample may be carry-over from other donors' samples.

This clone was recorded only once. V gene TRBV6-6 combines with J gene TRBJ1-1; D is possibly TRBD1 (5 bases). CDR1 is MNHNY, CDR2 SVGAGI, per germline (reference sequence). V dropped 2 bases and J dropped 1 base, with 11 bases sitting between them. The CDR3 covers 15 residues. The CDR3 region is CASSYRGVQNTEAFF. The DNA of the CDR3 is TGTGCCAGCAGTTACCGGGGGGTTCAGAACACTGAAGCTTTCTTT.

This chain links TRBV5-4 with TRBJ1-6, with TRBD1 matching 12 bases. J lost 7 bases, V lost 3 bases, and 5 bases had no gene match. This CDR3 is built from 16 residues. From germline, CDR1 is SGHNT and CDR2 YYREEE (reference sequence). The CDR3 spells CASSWGQGAANSPLHF. The CDR3 DNA reads TGTGCCAGCAGCTGGGGACAGGGGGCGGCCAATTCACCCCTCCACTTT.

The chain employs TRBV9 and TRBJ2-1; 7 bases are shared with TRBD2. CDR3 length equals 15 residues. V shed 0 bases, J shed 5 bases, and the junction held 5 bases outside the gene matches. The germline V gene encodes CDR1 SGDLS and CDR2 YYNGEE. This CDR3 is CASSVVGTTHNEQFF. In DNA, the CDR3 is TGTGCCAGCAGCGTAGTGGGGACTACCCACAATGAGCAGTTCTTC.

In this sample, this clone turned up once. The V gene is TRBV27, the J gene TRBJ1-4; 7 bases fit TRBD1. Trimming cost V 5 bases and J 7 bases; bases outside gene matches: 7. This CDR3 has 14 residues. The germline gives CDR1 MNHEY, CDR2 SMNVEV (reference sequence). This CDR3 reads CASSRNDRVEKLFF. CDR3 nucleotide sequence: TGTGCCAGCAGTCGAAATGACAGGGTTGAAAAACTGTTTTTT.

This chain joins TRBV27 and TRBJ1-2; weak D call: TRBD1 (5 bases). This CDR3 comprises 15 residues. Germline V CDR1 and CDR2: MNHEY, SMNVEV (reference sequence). The V end was cut by 3 bases, the J end by 3 bases, with 14 bases between. In nucleotides, the CDR3 is TGTGCCAGCAGTTTGGAGTGGGGCGCTGACTATGGCTACACCTTC. Its translation: CASSLEWGADYGYTF.

The J gene is TRBJ2-5, the V gene TRBV28, with 10 bases lining up with TRBD2. Looked up from germline, CDR1 is MDHEN and CDR2 is SYDVKM. Germline trimming cut 7 bases from V and 5 bases from J; bases unmatched to any gene: 7. This CDR3 is 14 amino acids long. The CDR3 region is CASTSSGRRETQYF. As DNA, the CDR3 is TGTGCCAGCACGAGTAGCGGGAGGCGGGAGACCCAGTACTTC.

Note on this clone: Other DNA sequences in this sample translate to the same CDR3. The rearrangement links TRBV28 to TRBJ1-3; D call uncertain. Germline V CDR1 and CDR2: MDHEN, SYDVKM. This CDR3 has 13 amino acids. Trimming pared 2 bases from V and 1 base from J, leaving 3 bases between. CDR3 sequence (DNA): TGTGCCAGCAGTTTAGATTCTGGAAACACCATATATTTT. Its protein product is CASSLDSGNTIYF.

The chain is built from TRBV6-1 and TRBJ2-3, with 8 bases fitting TRBD1. V shed 4 bases and J 4 bases; nucleotides not matched to a gene: 4. Germline V lookup: CDR1 MNHNS, CDR2 SASEGT. The CDR3 spans 14 residues. CDR3 protein: CASSGGQASDTQYF. The CDR3 DNA reads as TGTGCCAGCAGTGGGGGACAGGCCTCAGATACGCAGTATTTT.

The chain joins TRBV6-6 to TRBJ2-7; 10 bases are a match to TRBD1. In germline, CDR1 is MNHNY, CDR2 SVGAGI (reference sequence). CDR3 length: 13 amino acids. The V segment lost 2 bases and the J segment 11 bases; nucleotides outside the gene matches: 6. The CDR3 is CASSYGDRGLEYF. CDR3 coding DNA: TGTGCCAGCAGTTACGGGGACAGGGGTTTAGAGTACTTC.

The rearrangement uses TRBV28 and TRBJ2-2, with D possibly being TRBD2 (6 bases). This CDR3 is built from 13 residues. Germline V gives CDR1 MDHEN, CDR2 SYDVKM. Trimming removed 6 bases from V and 7 bases from J, with 12 bases in between. CDR3 residues: CASSPGSLGELFF. CDR3 DNA sequence: TGTGCCAGCAGCCCCGGGAGTCTCGGGGAGCTGTTTTTT.

V usage is TRBV18 and J usage is TRBJ2-2; the D is unclear. The germline V and J ends were trimmed by 1 base and 1 base, with 10 bases remaining between them. This CDR3 is built from 16 residues. From germline, CDR1 is KGHSH and CDR2 LQKENI. The CDR3 spells CASSPLGAGNTGELFF. DNA of the CDR3: TGTGCCAGCTCACCACTCGGCGCAGGGAACACCGGGGAGCTGTTTTTT.

This chain connects TRBV6-1 to TRBJ2-4, with a tentative D call TRBD2 (5 bases). The CDR3 loop spans 12 amino acids. V lost 5 bases, J lost 6 bases, and 8 bases lay in between. Germline V lookup: CDR1 MNHNS, CDR2 SASEGT. The DNA of the CDR3 is TGTGCCAGCAGTCATGGGAGAAACATTCAGTACTTC. Protein sequence: CASSHGRNIQYF.

The chain uses TRBV5-1 and TRBJ2-6; no reliable D call. The CDR3 is made up of 16 amino acids. Germline V gene sequence: CDR1 SGHRS, CDR2 YFSETQ. Trimming removed 2 bases at V and 4 bases at J, with 13 bases between. This chain's CDR3 is CASSLPVEAGANVLTF. The CDR3 nucleotides are TGCGCCAGCAGCTTACCCGTAGAGGCCGGGGCCAACGTCCTGACTTTC.

The chain has TRBV18 and TRBJ2-1; 10 bases fit TRBD2. CDR1 is KGHSH, CDR2 LQKENI, per germline. V shed 3 bases and J 6 bases; nucleotides not matched to a gene: 5. The CDR3 spans 15 residues. In DNA, the CDR3 is TGTGCCAGCTCACCTCCTAGCGGGAGCGGCAATGAGCAGTTCTTC. Translation: CASSPPSGSGNEQFF.

This clone was detected only once. This CDR3 is missing its conserved last phenylalanine or tryptophan, likely due to a read error. No DNA is shown, since the ends of the CDR3 on it are uncertain; the CDR3 is the one TCRdb lists. CDR3 in amino acids: CSASKGQASPL. V gene TRBV20-1 combines with J gene TRBJ2-7; the table's D gene call, TRBD1, was not cross checked with the DNA. Germline values: CDR1 DFQATT, CDR2 SNEGSKA (reference sequence). The CDR3 extends over 11 residues, inclusive of both ends.

The V and J genes are TRBV28 and TRBJ1-5; D is uncertain. V was clipped by 7 bases and J by 7 bases, with 11 bases between them. CDR1 and CDR2 (germline): MDHEN, SYDVKM. This CDR3 has 12 amino acids. The CDR3 nucleotides read TGTGCCAGCACCGAACGTAGGCAGCCCCAGCATTTT. Protein: CASTERRQPQHF.

The chain employs TRBV7-8 and TRBJ2-1, with TRBD1 as a possible D gene (5 bases). The CDR3 spans 15 residues. Germline V gene lookup returns CDR1 SGHVS and CDR2 FQNEAQ. The V and J ends lost 7 bases and 8 bases respectively, with 21 bases between them. DNA for the CDR3: TGTGCCAGCACCCCATACCAGGGAATCAGGGATGAGCAGTTCTTC. As protein: CASTPYQGIRDEQFF.

The chain joins TRBV18 to TRBJ2-1; 12 nucleotides line up with TRBD2. With 4 bases clipped from V and 6 bases from J, the junction kept 16 bases outside the gene matches. CDR3 size: 19 residues. CDR1 and CDR2 (germline): KGHSH, LQKENI. The CDR3 region has the DNA TGTGCCAGCTCACTTCGGACAGGGTCGACTAGCGGGAGACCCAATGAGCAGTTCTTC. Translated: CASSLRTGSTSGRPNEQFF.

The chain carries TRBV6-5 and TRBJ2-3, with a possible D match to TRBD2 (5 bases). The germline V gene has CDR1 MNHEY and CDR2 SVGAGI. The CDR3 has 13 amino acids. Trimming removed 8 bases at V and 5 bases at J, with 14 bases between. The CDR3 nucleotides read TGTGCCAGCCCTAGCTTAAACAGAGATACGCAGTATTTT. It specifies CASPSLNRDTQYF.

Note on this clone: The sample contains more than one DNA sequence encoding this CDR3. The chain recombines TRBV7-2 with TRBJ2-1; 7 nucleotides agree with TRBD2. The CDR3 runs to 13 residues. Germline V gene sequence: CDR1 SGHTA, CDR2 FQGNSA. With 1 base clipped from V and 8 bases from J, the junction kept 2 bases outside the gene matches. In DNA form, the CDR3 reads TGTGCCAGCAGCTTAGGGCTAGCGGATGAGCAGTTCTTC. This sequence encodes CASSLGLADEQFF. Using reference TRBV7-2 and TRBJ2-1 for the parts outside the CDR3, the full variable domain is GAGVSQSPSNKVTEKGKDVELRCDPISGHTALYWYRQSLGQGLEFLIYFQGNSAPDKSGLPSDRFSAERTGGSVSTLTIQRTQQEDSAVYLCASSLGLADEQFFGPGTRLTVL.